Here is one T cell receptor beta chain with its context. The antigen is unknown. These data come from a study of CD8+CD57+ T cells in acquired aplastic anemia. Study findings and constraints: Researchers report that approximately 28 CD8+ CDR3 sequences appeared in both patients and controls.

Genomic DNA, the template, was used for profiling of the TCR beta VDJ and CDR3. TCRdb re-called the reads through MiXCR, storing one row per CDR3 protein. Of 150,000 to 200,000 distinct CDR3 sequences listed, about 48% were seen once; the top ten hold 1.1%. The germline V and J ends were trimmed by 6 bases and 4 bases, with 13 bases remaining between them. Germline V gene sequence: CDR1 SNHLY, CDR2 FYNNEI. The CDR3 is 14 residues long. The receptor comes from a human donor in good health. The chain uses TRBV2 and TRBJ2-1, with D tentatively TRBD1 (6 bases). Specimen: sorted CD4+, CD8+, or CD8+CD57+ T cells (not recorded which) from PBMCs. CDR3 in amino acids: CASSLGGRYNEQFF. The CDR3 region has the DNA TGTGCCAGCAGCTTAGGGGGAAGATACAATGAGCAGTTCTTC.